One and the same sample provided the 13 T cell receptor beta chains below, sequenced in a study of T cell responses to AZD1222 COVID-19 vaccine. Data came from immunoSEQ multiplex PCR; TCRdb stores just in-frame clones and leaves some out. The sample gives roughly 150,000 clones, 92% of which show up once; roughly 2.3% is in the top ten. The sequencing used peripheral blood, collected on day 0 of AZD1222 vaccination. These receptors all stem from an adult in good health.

The CDR3 DNA reads as TGTGCCATCAGTGAAAGGAGGGACTCCGATAACTATGGCTACACCTTC. It is translated as CAISERRDSDNYGYTF. V gene TRBV10-3 combines with J gene TRBJ1-2, with TRBD1 as a possible D gene (5 bases). Trimming removed 3 bases at V and 1 base at J, with 15 bases between. The CDR3 is 16 residues long. In germline, CDR1 is ENHRY, CDR2 SYGVKD.

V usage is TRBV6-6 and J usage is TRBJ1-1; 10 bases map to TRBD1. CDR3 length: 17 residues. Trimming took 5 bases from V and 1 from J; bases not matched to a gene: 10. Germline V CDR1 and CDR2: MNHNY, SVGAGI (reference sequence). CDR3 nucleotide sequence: TGTGCCAGCAGTCCGCGACAGGGGGCAAGAGGGAACACTGAAGCTTTCTTT. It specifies CASSPRQGARGNTEAFF.

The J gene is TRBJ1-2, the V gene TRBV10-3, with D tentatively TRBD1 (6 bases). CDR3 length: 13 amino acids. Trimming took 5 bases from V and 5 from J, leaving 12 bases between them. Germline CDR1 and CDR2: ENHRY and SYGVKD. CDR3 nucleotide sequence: TGTGCCATCAGTACACAGGGAGGTTATGGCTACACCTTC. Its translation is CAISTQGGYGYTF.

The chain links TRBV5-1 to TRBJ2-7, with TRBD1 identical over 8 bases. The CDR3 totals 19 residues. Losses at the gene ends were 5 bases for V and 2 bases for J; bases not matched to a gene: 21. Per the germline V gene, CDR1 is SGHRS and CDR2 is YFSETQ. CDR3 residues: CASRQLPQLTGQAAYEQYF. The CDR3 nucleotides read TGCGCCAGCAGGCAATTGCCCCAGCTTACGGGACAGGCCGCCTACGAGCAGTACTTC.

This chain's CDR3 is CASWSGQGTGELFF. The CDR3 DNA is TGTGCCAGCTGGTCGGGGCAAGGCACCGGGGAGCTGTTTTTT. The chain is built from TRBV28 and TRBJ2-2, with D perhaps being TRBD1 or TRBD2 (5 bases each). The CDR3 has 14 amino acids. V lost 8 bases to trimming and J lost 4 bases, with 14 bases between them. Germline loops: CDR1 MDHEN, CDR2 SYDVKM.

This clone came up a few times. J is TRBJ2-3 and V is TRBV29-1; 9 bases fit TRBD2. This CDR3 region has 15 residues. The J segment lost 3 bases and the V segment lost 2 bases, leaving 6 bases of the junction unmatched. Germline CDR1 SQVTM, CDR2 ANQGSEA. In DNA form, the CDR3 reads TGCAGCGTTGAAAGGGCGGGGGGGATGACAGATACGCAGTATTTT. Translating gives CSVERAGGMTDTQYF.

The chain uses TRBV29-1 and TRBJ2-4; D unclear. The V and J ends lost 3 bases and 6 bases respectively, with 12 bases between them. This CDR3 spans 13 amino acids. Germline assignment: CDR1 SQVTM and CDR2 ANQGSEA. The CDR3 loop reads CSVETATTNIQYF. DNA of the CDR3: TGCAGCGTTGAGACGGCAACAACAAACATTCAGTACTTC. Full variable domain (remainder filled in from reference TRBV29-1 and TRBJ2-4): SAVISQKPSRDICQRGTSLTIQCQVDSQVTMMFWYRQQPGQSLTLIATANQGSEATYESGFVIDKFPISRPNLTFSTLTVSNMSPEDSSIYLCSVETATTNIQYFGAGTRLSVL.

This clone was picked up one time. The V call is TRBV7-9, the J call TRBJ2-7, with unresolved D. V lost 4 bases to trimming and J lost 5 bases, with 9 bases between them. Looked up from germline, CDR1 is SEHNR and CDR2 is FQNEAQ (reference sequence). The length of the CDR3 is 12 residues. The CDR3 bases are TGTGCCAGCAGCTACGACGGACACGAGCAGTACTTC. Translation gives CASSYDGHEQYF.

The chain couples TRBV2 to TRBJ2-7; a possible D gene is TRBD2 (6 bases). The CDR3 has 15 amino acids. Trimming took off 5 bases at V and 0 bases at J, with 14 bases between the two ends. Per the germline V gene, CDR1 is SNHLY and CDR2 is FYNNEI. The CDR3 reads CASSTPGLPSYEQYF. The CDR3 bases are TGTGCCAGCAGTACTCCGGGACTGCCCTCCTACGAGCAGTACTTC.

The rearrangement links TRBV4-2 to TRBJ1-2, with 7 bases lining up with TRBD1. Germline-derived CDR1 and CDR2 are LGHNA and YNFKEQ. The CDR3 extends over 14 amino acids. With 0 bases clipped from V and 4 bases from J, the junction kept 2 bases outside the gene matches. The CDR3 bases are TGTGCCAGCAGCCAAGAGACAGGGAGCTATGGCTACACCTTC. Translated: CASSQETGSYGYTF.

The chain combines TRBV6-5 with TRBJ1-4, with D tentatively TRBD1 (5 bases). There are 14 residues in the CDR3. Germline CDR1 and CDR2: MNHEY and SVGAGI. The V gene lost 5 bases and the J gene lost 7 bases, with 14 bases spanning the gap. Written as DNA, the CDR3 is TGTGCCAGCAGTACTGAGGGGATGAGTGAAAAACTGTTTTTT. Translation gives CASSTEGMSEKLFF.

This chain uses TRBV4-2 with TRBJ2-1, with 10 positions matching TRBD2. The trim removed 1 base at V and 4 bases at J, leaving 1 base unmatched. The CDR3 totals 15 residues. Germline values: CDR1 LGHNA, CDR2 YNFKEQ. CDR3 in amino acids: CASSQGAGGYNEQFF. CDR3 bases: TGTGCCAGCAGCCAAGGAGCGGGGGGGTACAATGAGCAGTTCTTC.

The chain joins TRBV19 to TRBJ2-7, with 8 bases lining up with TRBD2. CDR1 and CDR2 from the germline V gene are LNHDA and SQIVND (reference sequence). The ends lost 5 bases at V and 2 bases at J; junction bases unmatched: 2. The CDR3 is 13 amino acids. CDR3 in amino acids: CASSLAGTYEQYF. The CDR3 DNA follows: TGTGCCAGTAGTCTAGCGGGCACCTACGAGCAGTACTTC. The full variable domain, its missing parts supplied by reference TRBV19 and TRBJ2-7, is DGGITQSPKYLFRKEGQNVTLSCEQNLNHDAMYWYRQDPGQGLRLIYYSQIVNDFQKGDIAEGYSVSREKKESFPLTVTSAQKNPTAFYLCASSLAGTYEQYFGPGTRLTVT.